This T cell receptor (beta chain) was sequenced in a study of OX40 agonist ivuxolimab in advanced cancers. Study in general: Patients undergoing dose escalation presented with hepatocellular carcinoma, melanoma, renal cell or head and neck cancer. Three patients responded partially, comprising one with hepatocellular carcinoma and two with cutaneous melanoma. Study outcomes and limitations: Among the nonresponders, some also had low normalized T-cell clonal expansion. At doses 0.1 to 3.0 mg/kg, CD4+ and CD8+ clones expanded.

Some clones are missing from TCRdb's copy, which holds only in-frame ones; the method was immunoSEQ multiplex PCR. The table lists about 77,000 clones, roughly 80% of them singletons. This clone was seen just once. Its antigen is unknown. Trimming took off 4 bases at V and 7 bases at J, with 13 bases between the two ends. The CDR3 runs 13 residues. Germline CDR1 is MDHEN and CDR2 is SYDVKM. Source: CD4+ or CD8+ T cells sorted from blood, taken in a trial of the OX40 agonist ivuxolimab. The chain couples TRBV28 to TRBJ1-1; the D gene is possibly TRBD1 (6 bases). The sequence was obtained from an adult with an advanced solid tumor such as melanoma, head and neck, liver or kidney cancer. This CDR3 is CASSSPGQDEAFF. The DNA of the CDR3 is TGTGCCAGCAGTTCACCGGGACAAGATGAAGCTTTCTTT.